There are many counts of the clone carrying this T cell receptor (beta chain). Its antigen is not known. This sample stems from a study of blood T cells in healthy people across ages. Broader study findings: Significant beta diversity loss was already apparent by age approximately 40, declining roughly linearly. Without sorted subsets, naive and antigen-experienced compartments could not be conclusively compared.

Next came a second PCR, run for about 7 to 12 cycles, which used a sample-barcoded 5' primer along with a J-beta primer mix. Every cDNA was tagged by a template-switch adaptor with 12 random nucleotides. TCRdb re-derived calls from the 5' RACE reads in MiXCR, one entry per CDR3 protein. Among about 700,000 distinct CDR3 sequences listed, about 30% were seen once. The CDR3 consists of 13 residues. CDR1 is DFQATT and CDR2 is SNEGSKA in the germline V gene (reference sequence). The V and J ends lost 1 base and 3 bases respectively, with 8 bases between them. The TCR originated in a woman older than 75 in good health. This chain links TRBV20-1 with TRBJ2-3, with unresolved D. Sequencing was performed on blood. The CDR3 here is CSARVIHTDTQYF. The CDR3 region has the DNA TGCAGTGCTAGAGTAATACATACAGATACGCAGTATTTT.